This T cell receptor beta chain was identified in a study of T cell responses to AZD1222 COVID-19 vaccine. A remark on this clone: The antigen remains unidentified.

Some clones are missing from TCRdb's copy, which holds only in-frame ones; the method was immunoSEQ multiplex PCR. The sample holds 150,000 to 200,000 clones; about 90% are singletons and the top ten take around 1%. This CDR3 is 16 amino acids long. Germline CDR1 is ENHRY and CDR2 is SYGVKD. After removal of 5 bases from V and 0 bases from J, the junction contained 7 bases not matched to a gene. Study findings and constraints: Distributed over spike, vaccine-associated CD4 TCRs predominated at 160-218 and 743-854. Only a handful of individuals given AZD1222 were seropositive at baseline.

The rearrangement links TRBV10-3 to TRBJ2-7; TRBD1 matches at 10 bases. The starting material was peripheral blood, obtained 28 days after the second AZD1222 dose. The receptor's source is an adult who received the AZD1222 COVID-19 vaccine. The CDR3 DNA is TGTGCCATCAGTCACCCGGGACAGGGGAGCTCCTACGAGCAGTACTTC. It is translated as CAISHPGQGSSYEQYF.